These T cell receptor beta chains were read from a single sample in a study of lymphopenia after photon versus proton radiotherapy. The assay was immunoSEQ multiplex PCR, and TCRdb's table has in-frame clones only and misses some. The table shows tens of thousands of clones, with around 94% occurring only once. The source material was peripheral blood, sampled from a patient treated with photon-based radiotherapy. The origin of the receptors is a woman in her forties or fifties with cholangiocarcinoma. Both conserved end residues are part of each CDR3. A D gene is named only where the DNA matches it firmly. Where a row states a size, it is once, few, many or the class of an expanded clone; other rows omit it.

d_call,j_call,clone_size,cdr3_length,v_call,cdr3_nt,cdr3_aa
TRBD1,TRBJ2-7,-,13,TRBV2,TGTGCCAGCAGAGGGACAGGTGCCTACGAGCAGTACTTC,CASRGTGAYEQYF
-,TRBJ2-1,-,14,TRBV6-5,TGTGCCAGCAGTTATCATGGCCAGAACAATGAGCAGTTCTTC,CASSYHGQNNEQFF
-,TRBJ1-2,-,13,TRBV6-5,TGTGCCAGCAGTTACGGGCAGATTTATGGCTACACCTTC,CASSYGQIYGYTF
TRBD1,TRBJ2-2,few,15,TRBV15,TGTGCCACCAGCGCACAGGGGGCGCGAACCGGGGAGCTGTTTTTT,CATSAQGARTGELFF
TRBD1,TRBJ1-6,-,13,TRBV7-6,TGTGCCAGCAGCGGACAGGGGAACTCACCCCTCCACTTT,CASSGQGNSPLHF
TRBD1,TRBJ2-1,-,13,TRBV5-6,TGTGCCAGCAAGGGACAGGGCGGCAATGAGCAGTTCTTC,CASKGQGGNEQFF
-,TRBJ2-7,-,13,TRBV28,TGTGCCAGCGGGAGTGTAGGAGCGTACGAGCAGTACTTC,CASGSVGAYEQYF
-,TRBJ2-3,-,14,TRBV7-2,TGTGCCAGCAGCTTTGACCCGGGTACAGATACGCAGTATTTT,CASSFDPGTDTQYF
TRBD1,TRBJ2-5,once,13,TRBV27,TGTGCCACCCCGGACAGGGCAGGAGAGACCCAGTACTTC,CATPDRAGETQYF
-,TRBJ1-1,-,13,TRBV10-3,TGTGCCATCAGAGGAGACAGCAACACTGAAGCTTTCTTT,CAIRGDSNTEAFF
TRBD2,TRBJ2-1,-,15,TRBV4-3,TGCGCCAGCAGTTATAGGGGGACTAGCGCCAATGAGCAGTTCTTC,CASSYRGTSANEQFF
TRBD1,TRBJ1-2,-,13,TRBV5-1,TGCGCCAGCTGTCCTCAGGGGGTCTATGGCTACACCTTC,CASCPQGVYGYTF
-,TRBJ1-6,-,17,TRBV5-4,TGTGCCAGCAGCTTGGGGGGGGGAGGTTCCTATAATTCACCCCTCCACTTT,CASSLGGGGSYNSPLHF
-,TRBJ2-3,-,15,TRBV2,TGTGCCAGCAGTGAAGACAGGGCTAGCACAGATACGCAGTATTTT,CASSEDRASTDTQYF
-,TRBJ2-3,-,11,TRBV7-9,TGTGCCGGAGGGGGTGCGGATACGCAGTATTTT,CAGGGADTQYF
-,TRBJ1-1,-,15,TRBV5-8,TGTGCCAGCAGCTTCTTGAGGGGTAGGGACACTGAAGCTTTCTTT,CASSFLRGRDTEAFF
-,TRBJ2-7,-,13,TRBV10-2,TGCGCCAGCACTGACCCAGACTCCTACGAGCAGTACTTC,CASTDPDSYEQYF
TRBD1,TRBJ1-1,-,17,TRBV4-3,TGCGCCAGCAGCCCCCAGCCCTACAGGGGGGGGAACACTGAAGCTTTCTTT,CASSPQPYRGGNTEAFF
-,TRBJ2-3,few,15,TRBV5-6,TGTGCCAGCAGCTTGTATGACAGGCCCCAGGTTTCGCAGTATTTT,CASSLYDRPQVSQYF
-,TRBJ2-7,-,11,TRBV20-1,TGCAGTGCTAAGACTTTTGGCGAGCAGTACTTC,CSAKTFGEQYF
TRBD1,TRBJ1-3,-,16,TRBV9,TGTGCCAGCAGCGTAGCTATCACCTCAACAGGGGGCACCATATATTTT,CASSVAITSTGGTIYF
-,TRBJ2-3,-,15,TRBV5-4,TGTGCCAGCAGCTTGGTCCACTACTCCACAGATACGCAGTATTTT,CASSLVHYSTDTQYF
-,TRBJ1-3,-,15,TRBV10-1,TGCGCCAGCAGTGAAGGGGCCACCGGCGGAAACACCATATATTTT,CASSEGATGGNTIYF
-,TRBJ1-6,-,13,TRBV6-5,TGTGCCAGCATGTTGCAGTATAATTCACCCCTCCACTTT,CASMLQYNSPLHF
-,TRBJ2-1,-,16,TRBV6-5,TGTGCCAGCAGTTACGGCCGCAGGGGGGTCCACGATGAGCAGTTCTTC,CASSYGRRGVHDEQFF
TRBD1,TRBJ1-4,-,15,TRBV13,TGTGCCAGCAGCTTAGAAGGGACAGATAATGAAAAACTGTTTTTT,CASSLEGTDNEKLFF
TRBD1,TRBJ1-4,-,14,TRBV4-3,TGCGCCAGCAGCCCGGGACAGGGTAATGAAAAACTGTTTTTT,CASSPGQGNEKLFF
-,TRBJ1-1,-,14,TRBV6-5,TGTGCCAGCAGTTCCCGGGGCCTGAACACTGAAGCTTTCTTT,CASSSRGLNTEAFF
-,TRBJ1-5,-,14,TRBV5-4,TGTGCCAGCAGCTTGGACCCAGGAAATCAGCCCCAGCATTTT,CASSLDPGNQPQHF
-,TRBJ2-3,-,16,TRBV4-1,TGCGCCAGCAGCCAAGTAGACCTAGTGGCAGCAGATACGCAGTATTTT,CASSQVDLVAADTQYF
TRBD1,TRBJ1-2,-,14,TRBV7-2,TGTGCCAGCAGCATACAGGGGGGAGGCTATGGCTACACCTTC,CASSIQGGGYGYTF
-,TRBJ1-2,-,16,TRBV4-3,TGCGCCGGCAGCCAAGGCGGCAATCGCCAGGGTCTTGGCTACACCTTC,CAGSQGGNRQGLGYTF
-,TRBJ1-5,once,14,TRBV19,TGTGCCAGTAGTATAGAAGCCTACAATCAGCCCCAGCATTTT,CASSIEAYNQPQHF
-,TRBJ1-2,-,16,TRBV18,TGTGCCAGCTCACCAATAAGCGACAGCACTAACTATGGCTACACCTTC,CASSPISDSTNYGYTF
-,TRBJ1-2,-,16,TRBV21-1,TGTGCCAGCAGCAATGGAGGCCTTCCGGGACGCGGGGGCTACACCTTC,CASSNGGLPGRGGYTF
-,TRBJ1-1,-,14,TRBV6-5,TGTGCCAAAAGCGGGGCGCGCAGAAACACTGAAGCTTTCTTT,CAKSGARRNTEAFF
-,TRBJ1-3,-,14,TRBV9,TGTGCCAGCAGCAAACAGGTCTCTGGAAACACCATATATTTT,CASSKQVSGNTIYF
-,TRBJ1-2,-,16,TRBV15,TGTGCCACCAGCCAAGACGAACAGGGACTTTCCTATGGCTACACCTTC,CATSQDEQGLSYGYTF
-,TRBJ1-3,-,14,TRBV2,TGTGCCAGCAGACAGGCCACCGGGGGAAACACCATATATTTT,CASRQATGGNTIYF
-,TRBJ2-7,once,13,TRBV18,TGTGCCAGCTCAACAGGGCCGACCTACGAGCAGTACTTC,CASSTGPTYEQYF
-,TRBJ2-7,-,16,TRBV6-5,TGTGCCAGCAGTTACTCGGGTCAGGTATACTCCTACGAGCAGTACTTC,CASSYSGQVYSYEQYF
TRBD1,TRBJ1-2,-,12,TRBV5-6,TGTGCCAGCAGTTGGGACAGGGTTGGCTACACCTTC,CASSWDRVGYTF
-,TRBJ1-5,-,16,TRBV15,TGTGCCACCAGCAGAAGTACCGGGGCCCGACCCCAGCCCCAGCATTTT,CATSRSTGARPQPQHF
-,TRBJ1-4,-,13,TRBV19,TGTGCCAGTCGGGGGACTCTTAATGAAAAACTGTTTTTT,CASRGTLNEKLFF
TRBD1,TRBJ1-1,-,15,TRBV11-3,TGTGCCAGCAGCTCCCGAACAGGGGGGGGTTCTGAAGCTTTCTTT,CASSSRTGGGSEAFF
TRBD1,TRBJ1-1,once,18,TRBV18,TGTGCCAGCTCACCAGTAGGGTTTCTTAAGGGGGCGAACACTGAAGCTTTCTTT,CASSPVGFLKGANTEAFF
-,TRBJ2-3,-,12,TRBV7-9,TGTGCCAGCAGCTTGAGGGAAGATACGCAGTATTTT,CASSLREDTQYF
TRBD1,TRBJ2-3,-,14,TRBV11-2,TGTGCCAGCAGCTACGGGACAGGGAAAGATACGCAGTATTTT,CASSYGTGKDTQYF
-,TRBJ2-1,-,13,TRBV7-9,TGTGCCAGCAGCTTCCGAGGAGTAAATGAGCAGTTCTTC,CASSFRGVNEQFF
TRBD1,TRBJ2-1,-,14,TRBV19,TGTGCCAGTAGTAATACAGGGGTTTGGGGTGAGCAGTTCTTC,CASSNTGVWGEQFF
-,TRBJ2-2,-,12,TRBV18,TGTGCCAGCTCACCATTGACCGGGGAGCTGTTTTTT,CASSPLTGELFF
-,TRBJ2-3,-,15,TRBV10-3,TGTGCCATCAAAACCGGGACACGAGGCACAGATACGCAGTATTTT,CAIKTGTRGTDTQYF
-,TRBJ2-7,-,16,TRBV4-3,TGCGCCAGCAGCCAACTCCATCAGGGTCGGGCCTACGAGCAGTACTTC,CASSQLHQGRAYEQYF
-,TRBJ1-2,-,16,TRBV2,TGTGCCAGCAGTCGATTCGCAGGATATAATAACTATGGCTACACCTTC,CASSRFAGYNNYGYTF
-,TRBJ2-7,once,14,TRBV6-5,TGTGCCAGCAGGGTTGTAAAGAGCTCCTACGAGCAGTACTTC,CASRVVKSSYEQYF
-,TRBJ2-3,-,15,TRBV10-1,TGCGCCAGCAGTGCAAACCGGGACAACACAGATACGCAGTATTTT,CASSANRDNTDTQYF
-,TRBJ2-5,-,11,TRBV7-8,TGTGCCAGCAGCCTAAAAGAGACCCAGTACTTC,CASSLKETQYF
-,TRBJ2-1,-,18,TRBV27,TGTGCCAGCAGTTTTCGGGGACCGGACCCCAATAAAGGCGATGAGCAGTTCTTC,CASSFRGPDPNKGDEQFF
-,TRBJ2-5,-,14,TRBV5-6,TGTGCCAGCAGCTTTACTCTAGCCCGAGAGACCCAGTACTTC,CASSFTLARETQYF
-,TRBJ2-7,-,17,TRBV5-1,TGCGCCAGCAGCGATCCGGGACAACGTTATTACTCCTACGAGCAGTACTTC,CASSDPGQRYYSYEQYF